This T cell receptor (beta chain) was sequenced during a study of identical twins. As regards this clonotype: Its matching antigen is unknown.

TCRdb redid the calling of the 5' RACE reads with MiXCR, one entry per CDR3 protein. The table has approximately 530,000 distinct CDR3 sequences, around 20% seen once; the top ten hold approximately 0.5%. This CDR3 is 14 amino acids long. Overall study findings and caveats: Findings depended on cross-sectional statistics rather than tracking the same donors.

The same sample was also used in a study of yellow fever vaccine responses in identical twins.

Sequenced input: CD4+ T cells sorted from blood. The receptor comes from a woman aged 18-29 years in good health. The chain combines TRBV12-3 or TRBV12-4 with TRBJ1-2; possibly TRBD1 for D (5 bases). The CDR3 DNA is TGTGCGATCGAAAGGGGCAGGAATTCTTATGGCTACACCTTC. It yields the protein CAIERGRNSYGYTF.